A single sample is the source of the 6 T cell receptor beta chains below, sequenced in a study of glioma-infiltrating T cells (dated by TCRdb to about 2016). TCRdb names Illumina MiSeq as the instrument used. The iRepertoire nested amplicon-rescue multiplex PCR (arm-PCR) platform was used to amplify TCR alpha and beta CDR3 regions from RNA. TCRdb ran its own pipeline on the public reads, namely fastp trimming at Q25 and MiXCR clone calling, and kept in-frame beta chains. Under each unique CDR3 protein, matching rows form one entry showing the most common genes and DNA. This sample lists about 190,000 distinct CDR3 sequences; 32% were detected once. The ten largest clones represent about 19% of the sample. The specimen sequenced was glioma tissue, nonneoplastic brain tissue, or PBMCs (not recorded which). The receptor source for this set is a human donor with low-grade glioma or glioblastoma, undergoing nonglioma brain surgery, or in good health (not recorded which).

This clonotype appeared many times. The rearrangement links TRBV27 to TRBJ2-5; no clear D gene. Germline assignment: CDR1 MNHEY and CDR2 SMNVEV (reference sequence). The V end was cut by 5 bases, the J end by 2 bases, with 12 bases between. The CDR3 runs 14 residues. The CDR3 DNA follows: TGTGCCAGCAGTCTGATTGACCAGCAAGAGACCCAGTACTTC. It yields the protein CASSLIDQQETQYF.

This clonotype was seen repeatedly, ten times or more. The chain joins TRBV7-3 to TRBJ1-1; D is unresolved. The CDR3 is made up of 14 amino acids. V lost 3 bases and J 0 bases, leaving 8 bases between the germline ends. Germline V CDR1 and CDR2: SGHTA, FQGTGA. Here the CDR3 reads CASSLLGMNTEAFF. The CDR3, as DNA: TGTGCCAGCAGCTTGTTGGGTATGAACACTGAAGCTTTCTTT.

This clonotype appeared many times. V usage is TRBV20-1 and J usage is TRBJ2-3; 9 bases match TRBD2. This CDR3 contains 16 residues. CDR1 and CDR2 from the germline V gene are DFQATT and SNEGSKA (reference sequence). Trimming removed 2 bases from V and 4 bases from J; junction bases left unmatched: 10. The CDR3 loop reads CSARSEAGGEADTQYF. The CDR3 nucleotides are TGCAGTGCTAGAAGTGAAGCGGGAGGCGAAGCAGATACGCAGTATTTT.

The rearrangement uses TRBV6-2 or TRBV6-3 and TRBJ2-3; 8 bases match TRBD2. Unmatched junction bases numbered 16, after V lost 10 bases and J lost 10 bases. The CDR3 covers 14 residues. The V gene's germline CDR1 is MNHEY and CDR2 SVGEGT. The CDR3 DNA is TGTGCCACCAGCGCCGCGGGAGGAAGGGATGCGCAGTATTTT. The encoded protein is CATSAAGGRDAQYF.

The chain uses TRBV18 and TRBJ2-7; tentative D call: TRBD2 (5 bases). The CDR3 length is 14 residues. Deletions cut 6 bases from V and 0 bases from J, with 12 bases between. Looked up from germline, CDR1 is KGHSH and CDR2 is LQKENI. In nucleotides, the CDR3 is TGTGCCAGCTCCCGGACTGACTCCTCCTACGAGCAGTACTTC. Protein: CASSRTDSSYEQYF.

The chain links TRBV7-2 to TRBJ2-1; maybe TRBD2 (6 bases). Trimming took 5 bases from V and 8 from J, leaving 19 bases between them. The CDR3 loop spans 15 amino acids. CDR1 and CDR2 (germline): SGHTA, FQGNSA. The CDR3 is CASSGGVWGSYEQFF. The CDR3 DNA reads TGTGCCAGCAGCGGAGGGGTTTGGGGCTCCTATGAGCAGTTCTTC.